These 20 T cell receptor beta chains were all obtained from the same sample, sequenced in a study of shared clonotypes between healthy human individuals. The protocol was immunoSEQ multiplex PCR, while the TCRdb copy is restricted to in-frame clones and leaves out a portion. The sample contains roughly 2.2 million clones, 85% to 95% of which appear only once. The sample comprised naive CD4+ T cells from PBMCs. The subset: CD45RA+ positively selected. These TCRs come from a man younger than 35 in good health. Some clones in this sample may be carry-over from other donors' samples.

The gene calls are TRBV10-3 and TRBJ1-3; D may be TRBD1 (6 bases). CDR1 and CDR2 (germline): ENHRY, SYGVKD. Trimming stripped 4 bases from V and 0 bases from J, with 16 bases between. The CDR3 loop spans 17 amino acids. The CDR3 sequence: CAISGSRGPVSGNTIYF. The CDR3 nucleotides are TGTGCCATCAGTGGATCCAGGGGCCCCGTCTCTGGAAACACCATATATTTT.

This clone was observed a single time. This CDR3 is CASSPHSGYTF. CDR3 sequence (DNA): TGTGCCAGCAGCCCCCATAGTGGCTACACCTTC. The chain is built from TRBV6-5 and TRBJ1-2; D gene ambiguous. This CDR3 has 11 residues. V lost 6 bases, J lost 7 bases, and 9 bases lay in between. The V gene's germline CDR1 is MNHEY and CDR2 SVGAGI.

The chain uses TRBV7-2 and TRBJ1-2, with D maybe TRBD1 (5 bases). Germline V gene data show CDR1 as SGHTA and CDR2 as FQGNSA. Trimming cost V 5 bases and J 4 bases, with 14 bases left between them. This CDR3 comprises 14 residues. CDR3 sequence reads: CASSIGTGSYGYTF. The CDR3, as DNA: TGTGCCAGCAGCATCGGGACGGGGAGCTATGGCTACACCTTC. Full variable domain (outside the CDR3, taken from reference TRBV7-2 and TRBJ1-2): GAGVSQSPSNKVTEKGKDVELRCDPISGHTALYWYRQSLGQGLEFLIYFQGNSAPDKSGLPSDRFSAERTGGSVSTLTIQRTQQEDSAVYLCASSIGTGSYGYTFGSGTRLTVV.

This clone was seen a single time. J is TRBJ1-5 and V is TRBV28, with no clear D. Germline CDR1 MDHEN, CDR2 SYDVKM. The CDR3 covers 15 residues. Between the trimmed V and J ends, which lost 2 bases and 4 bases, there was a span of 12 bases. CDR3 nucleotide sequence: TGTGCCAGCAGTTTACCCTCCAAGGGTAATCAGCCCCAGCATTTT. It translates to CASSLPSKGNQPQHF.

The CDR3 sequence: CASSRQGNGYTF. The CDR3 coding sequence is TGTGCCAGCAGTCGACAGGGTAACGGCTACACCTTC. This rearrangement joins TRBV28 to TRBJ1-2; 7 nucleotides line up with TRBD1. This CDR3 spans 12 amino acids. The V and J ends lost 5 bases and 8 bases, in that order; junction bases with no gene match: 5. Germline CDR1 and CDR2: MDHEN and SYDVKM.

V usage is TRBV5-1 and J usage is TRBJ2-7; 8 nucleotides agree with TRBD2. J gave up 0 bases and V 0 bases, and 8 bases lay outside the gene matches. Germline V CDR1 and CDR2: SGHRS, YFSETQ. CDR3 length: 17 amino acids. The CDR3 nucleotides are TGCGCCAGCAGCTTGGCCTCGGGGGGGCCGGGCTCCTACGAGCAGTACTTC. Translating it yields CASSLASGGPGSYEQYF.

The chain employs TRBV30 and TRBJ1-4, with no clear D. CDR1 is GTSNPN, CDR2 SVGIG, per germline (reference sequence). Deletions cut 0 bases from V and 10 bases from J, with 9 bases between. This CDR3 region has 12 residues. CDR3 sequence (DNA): TGTGCCTGGAGTGTAGAACGGGGAAAACTGTTTTTT. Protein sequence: CAWSVERGKLFF.

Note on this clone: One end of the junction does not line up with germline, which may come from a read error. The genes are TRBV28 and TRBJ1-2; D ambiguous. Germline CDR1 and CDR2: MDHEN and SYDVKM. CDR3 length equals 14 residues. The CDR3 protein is CASTLSGAVYGYTF. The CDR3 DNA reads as TGTGCCAGCACTTTATCTGGCGCAGTCTATGGCTACACCTTC.

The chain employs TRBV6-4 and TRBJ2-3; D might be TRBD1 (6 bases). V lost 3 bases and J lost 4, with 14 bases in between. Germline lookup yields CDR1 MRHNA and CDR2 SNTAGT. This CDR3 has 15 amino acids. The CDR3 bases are TGTGCCAGCAGTGATTATCCAGGGGACCCAGATACGCAGTATTTT. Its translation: CASSDYPGDPDTQYF.

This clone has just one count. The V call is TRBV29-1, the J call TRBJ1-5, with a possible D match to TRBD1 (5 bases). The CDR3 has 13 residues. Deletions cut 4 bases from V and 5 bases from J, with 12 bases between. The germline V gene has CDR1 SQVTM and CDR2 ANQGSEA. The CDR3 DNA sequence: TGCAGCGTTGGGCCAGGGTTCGATCAGCCCCAGCATTTT. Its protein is CSVGPGFDQPQHF.

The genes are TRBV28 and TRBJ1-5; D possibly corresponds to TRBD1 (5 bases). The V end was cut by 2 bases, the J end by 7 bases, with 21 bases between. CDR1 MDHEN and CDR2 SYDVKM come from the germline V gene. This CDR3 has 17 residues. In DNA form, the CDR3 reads TGTGCCAGCAGTTTAAGGGGCAGGAGGGCGGTAGGGCAGCCCCAGCATTTT. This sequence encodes CASSLRGRRAVGQPQHF.

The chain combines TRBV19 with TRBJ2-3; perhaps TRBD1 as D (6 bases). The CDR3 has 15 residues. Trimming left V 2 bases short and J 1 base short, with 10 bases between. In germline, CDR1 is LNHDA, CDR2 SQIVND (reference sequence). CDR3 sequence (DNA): TGTGCCAGTAGTATAACAGGGCAGGGCACAGATACGCAGTATTTT. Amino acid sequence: CASSITGQGTDTQYF.

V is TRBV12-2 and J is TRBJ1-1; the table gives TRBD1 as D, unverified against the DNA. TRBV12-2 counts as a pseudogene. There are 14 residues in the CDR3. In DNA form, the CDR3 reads TGTGCAAGTCGCTCCAGGGCCCACCGCGCGGAAGCTTTCTTT. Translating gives CASRSRAHRAEAFF.

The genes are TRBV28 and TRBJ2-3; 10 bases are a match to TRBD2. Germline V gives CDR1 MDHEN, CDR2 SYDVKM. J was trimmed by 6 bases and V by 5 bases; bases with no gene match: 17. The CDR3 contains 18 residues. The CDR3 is CASSTGQWLAGGSDTQYF. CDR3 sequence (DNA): TGTGCCAGCAGTACAGGGCAATGGTTAGCGGGAGGCTCGGATACGCAGTATTTT.

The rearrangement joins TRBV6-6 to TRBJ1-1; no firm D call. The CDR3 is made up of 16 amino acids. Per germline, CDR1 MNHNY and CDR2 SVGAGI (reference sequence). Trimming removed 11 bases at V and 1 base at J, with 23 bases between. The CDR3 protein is CACVPSRAERNTEAFF. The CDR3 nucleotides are TGTGCCTGCGTCCCGTCCCGGGCCGAACGGAACACTGAAGCTTTCTTT.

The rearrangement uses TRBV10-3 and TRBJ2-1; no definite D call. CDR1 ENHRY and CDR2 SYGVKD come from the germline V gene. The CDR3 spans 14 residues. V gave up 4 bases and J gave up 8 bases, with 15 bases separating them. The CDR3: CAISGGHPKDEQFF. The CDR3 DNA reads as TGTGCCATCAGTGGCGGTCATCCCAAGGATGAGCAGTTCTTC.

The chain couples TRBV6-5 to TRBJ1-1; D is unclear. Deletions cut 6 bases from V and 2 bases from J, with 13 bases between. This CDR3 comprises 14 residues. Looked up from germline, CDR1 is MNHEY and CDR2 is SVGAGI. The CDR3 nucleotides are TGTGCCAGCAGCATTAGACGGTATAACACTGAAGCTTTCTTT. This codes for CASSIRRYNTEAFF.

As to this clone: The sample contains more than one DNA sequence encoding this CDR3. CDR3 amino acids: CASSLARNQPQHF. CDR3 nucleotides: TGTGCCAGCAGCTTAGCGCGCAATCAGCCCCAGCATTTT. The rearrangement links TRBV7-2 to TRBJ1-5, with D uncertain. Looked up from germline, CDR1 is SGHTA and CDR2 is FQGNSA. The V gene lost 0 bases and the J gene lost 2 bases, with 2 bases spanning the gap. The CDR3 covers 13 residues.

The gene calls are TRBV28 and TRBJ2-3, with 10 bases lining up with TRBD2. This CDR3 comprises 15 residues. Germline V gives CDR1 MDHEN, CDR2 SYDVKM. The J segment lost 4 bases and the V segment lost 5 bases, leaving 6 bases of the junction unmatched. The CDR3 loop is CASSLAGDGADTQYF. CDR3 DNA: TGTGCCAGCAGTCTAGCGGGAGACGGGGCAGATACGCAGTATTTT.

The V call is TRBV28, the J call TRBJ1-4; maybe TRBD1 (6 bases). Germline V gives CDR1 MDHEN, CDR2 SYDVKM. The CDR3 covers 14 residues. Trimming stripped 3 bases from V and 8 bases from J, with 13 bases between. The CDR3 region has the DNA TGTGCCAGCAGTTTTTCGGGGGCCTGGGAAAAACTGTTTTTT. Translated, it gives CASSFSGAWEKLFF.